What follows are 23 T cell receptor beta chains derived from one specimen sequenced in a study of CD8 T cells in Susac syndrome. RNA amounts of about 0.45 to 1 ug underwent reverse transcription with random hexamers. MiXCR, applied by TCRdb to the immunoSEQ multiplex PCR reads, yields one record per CDR3 protein. This table has roughly 130,000 distinct CDR3 sequences, around 94% appearing once. Sequenced sample: CD8+ T cells from PBMCs. Receptor source: a human donor with Susac syndrome.

This sequence joins TRBV5-1 and TRBJ2-7; TRBD1 agrees at 12 bases. Per the germline V gene, CDR1 is SGHRS and CDR2 is YFSETQ. The CDR3 is 15 residues long. The junction had 8 bases not matched to a gene; V was cut back by 3 bases and J by 7 bases. CDR3 nucleotide sequence: TGCGCCAGCAGCTGGGCGGGACAGGGGGCAAAGGAGCAGTACTTC. Amino acids: CASSWAGQGAKEQYF.

In this sample, this clonotype turned up once. The chain uses TRBV9 and TRBJ1-2; no clear D gene. V lost 4 bases, J lost 8 bases, and 12 bases lay in between. CDR1 is SGDLS, CDR2 YYNGEE, per germline. CDR3 length equals 12 residues. The CDR3 protein is CASSPGSGGYTF. As DNA, the CDR3 is TGTGCCAGCAGCCCAGGCTCGGGGGGCTACACCTTC.

The J gene is TRBJ1-2, the V gene TRBV12-3 or TRBV12-4, with D maybe TRBD1 (5 bases). Trimming removed 3 bases at V and 4 bases at J, with 9 bases between. This CDR3 region has 13 residues. The CDR3 protein is CASSLGGSYGYTF. The CDR3 DNA reads as TGTGCCAGCAGTTTGGGGGGATCCTATGGCTACACCTTC.

The chain uses TRBV27 and TRBJ1-6, with a tentative D call TRBD1 (6 bases). The V end was cut by 7 bases, the J end by 8 bases, with 15 bases between. This CDR3 region has 14 residues. Germline loops: CDR1 MNHEY, CDR2 SMNVEV (reference sequence). The CDR3 sequence is CASTVTGSDSPLHF. For the CDR3, the DNA is TGTGCCAGCACCGTGACAGGTTCAGATTCACCCCTCCACTTT.

The chain has TRBV27 and TRBJ2-3; perhaps TRBD2 as D (6 bases). This CDR3 is built from 16 residues. The germline V gene encodes CDR1 MNHEY and CDR2 SMNVEV (reference sequence). The V and J ends lost 0 bases and 2 bases respectively, with 12 bases between them. The CDR3 protein is CASSLSPGVITDTQYF. The CDR3 DNA follows: TGTGCCAGCAGTTTATCCCCGGGAGTTATCACAGATACGCAGTATTTT.

This rearrangement joins TRBV3-1 to TRBJ2-5; D is ambiguous. The germline V gene has CDR1 LGHDT and CDR2 YNNKEL (reference sequence). CDR3 length: 14 residues. V was clipped by 1 base and J by 7 bases, with 13 bases between them. The CDR3 here is CASSQVPAAGTQYF. CDR3 bases: TGTGCCAGCAGCCAAGTACCGGCGGCTGGGACCCAGTACTTC.

The chain couples TRBV29-1 to TRBJ1-2; 8 bases are shared with TRBD1. CDR1 and CDR2 from the germline V gene are SQVTM and ANQGSEA. V shed 3 bases and J 8 bases; nucleotides not matched to a gene: 8. This CDR3 has 13 residues. In nucleotides, the CDR3 is TGCAGCGTTGATCCAGGGGGCGCTTCGGGCTACACCTTC. Translation gives CSVDPGGASGYTF.

The V and J genes are TRBV27 and TRBJ2-7; 8 nucleotides agree with TRBD1. Germline CDR1 and CDR2: MNHEY and SMNVEV (reference sequence). V trimming: 5 bases; J trimming: 2 bases; junction bases outside the gene matches: 5. The CDR3 extends over 14 amino acids. The CDR3 spells CASSPRQGTYEQYF. CDR3 DNA: TGTGCCAGCAGTCCACGACAGGGGACCTACGAGCAGTACTTC.

This sequence joins TRBV10-1 and TRBJ2-2; D is undetermined. V lost 0 bases to trimming and J lost 6 bases, with 8 bases between them. Germline CDR1 reads WNHNN; CDR2 reads SYGVQD (reference sequence). The CDR3 consists of 14 residues. CDR3 loop: CASSESIRPGELFF. The CDR3 DNA reads as TGCGCCAGCAGTGAGTCAATCCGACCCGGGGAGCTGTTTTTT.

The chain uses TRBV19 and TRBJ2-3, with TRBD2 as a possible D gene (6 bases). The CDR3 is 15 residues long. The V end lost 2 bases, the J end lost 7 bases, and 16 bases lay between the germline ends. Germline V gives CDR1 LNHDA, CDR2 SQIVND (reference sequence). The CDR3 reads CASSISPGESNTQYF. As DNA, the CDR3 is TGTGCCAGTAGTATATCCCCGGGAGAATCAAATACGCAGTATTTT.

This clonotype was seen a single time. CDR3 loop: CASSLPPGQGDYNEQFF. The CDR3 region has the DNA TGTGCCAGCAGCTTACCCCCTGGACAGGGGGACTACAATGAGCAGTTCTTC. The gene calls are TRBV11-2 and TRBJ2-1; TRBD1 aligns across 10 bases. Per the germline V gene, CDR1 is SGHAT and CDR2 is FQNNGV. The CDR3 has 17 amino acids. V was clipped by 2 bases and J by 3 bases; unmatched bases: 7.

The J gene is TRBJ2-7, the V gene TRBV12-3 or TRBV12-4; D possibly corresponds to TRBD2 (5 bases). Trimming shortened V by 5 bases and J by 4 bases, and 12 bases separated the two germline ends. The CDR3 contains 13 residues. CDR3 in DNA: TGTGCCAGCAGTGAGGGCAGCTCTTACGAGCAGTACTTC. It yields the protein CASSEGSSYEQYF.

The rearrangement links TRBV27 to TRBJ2-1, with D unresolved. CDR1 and CDR2 from the germline V gene are MNHEY and SMNVEV (reference sequence). V was cut by 6 bases and J by 12 bases, with 12 bases left in between. This CDR3 spans 11 amino acids. CDR3 residues: CASSGPYGQFF. Written as DNA, the CDR3 is TGTGCCAGCAGCGGACCTTACGGGCAGTTCTTC.

This rearrangement joins TRBV12-3 or TRBV12-4 to TRBJ2-2; D remains unclear. The CDR3 runs 14 residues. Trimming pared 3 bases from V and 3 bases from J, leaving 8 bases between. Here the CDR3 reads CASSFPDDTGELFF. In nucleotides, the CDR3 is TGTGCCAGCAGTTTCCCCGACGACACCGGGGAGCTGTTTTTT.

The chain joins TRBV30 to TRBJ1-2, with 10 bases aligning to TRBD1. V lost 0 bases and J lost 4; bases outside the gene matches: 8. The CDR3 length is 16 residues. CDR1 is GTSNPN, CDR2 SVGIG, per germline (reference sequence). CDR3 sequence (DNA): TGTGCCTGGAGTGTATCCAGGACAGGGGGATTCTATGGCTACACCTTC. Translated: CAWSVSRTGGFYGYTF.

A note on this clonotype: The limits of the CDR3 on the DNA are not certain, so only TCRdb's listed CDR3 is given. The genes are TRBV11-2 and TRBJ1-3; the D call in the table, TRBD1, was not verified against the DNA. Per germline, CDR1 SGHAT and CDR2 FQNNGV. The CDR3 comprises 12 residues, both ends counted. The CDR3 loop reads CASTSGGNTIYF.

This sequence joins TRBV4-1 and TRBJ2-5; 12 bases fit TRBD2. Germline CDR1 is MGHRA and CDR2 is YSYEKL. The trim removed 2 bases at V and 3 bases at J, leaving 4 bases unmatched. The CDR3 length is 16 residues. The CDR3 here is CASSQLLAGGEETQYF. In DNA form, the CDR3 reads TGCGCCAGCAGCCAATTACTAGCGGGGGGAGAAGAGACCCAGTACTTC.

This rearrangement joins TRBV30 to TRBJ1-1; 7 bases are a match to TRBD1. There are 15 residues in the CDR3. Looked up from germline, CDR1 is GTSNPN and CDR2 is SVGIG (reference sequence). J gave up 0 bases and V 0 bases, and 4 bases lay outside the gene matches. The CDR3 DNA reads TGTGCCTGGAGTGTACAGGGGCAAATGAACACTGAAGCTTTCTTT. This codes for CAWSVQGQMNTEAFF.

This sequence joins TRBV4-3 and TRBJ2-1; unclear D gene. This CDR3 is built from 12 residues. The germline CDR1 and CDR2 sequences are LGHNA and YSLEER. V lost 0 bases to trimming and J lost 9 bases, with 6 bases between them. CDR3 sequence (DNA): TGCGCCAGCAGCCAAGACCGGAGTGAGCAGTTCTTC. This encodes CASSQDRSEQFF.

This clonotype appeared a single time. This sequence joins TRBV6-2 or TRBV6-3 and TRBJ2-7, with 7 bases lining up with TRBD2. V dropped 2 bases and J dropped 2; count of bases not matched to a gene: 6. The CDR3 is 15 amino acids. CDR1 MNHEY and CDR2 SVGEGT come from the germline V gene. CDR3 loop: CASSYVAGVTYEQYF. As DNA, the CDR3 is TGTGCCAGCAGTTACGTGGCGGGGGTGACCTACGAGCAGTACTTC.

This chain uses TRBV29-1 with TRBJ1-1; D may be TRBD1 (6 bases). V dropped 7 bases and J dropped 1 base, with 16 bases sitting between them. Germline V gene lookup returns CDR1 SQVTM and CDR2 ANQGSEA. This CDR3 is built from 14 residues. CDR3 region: CSAVGGPRNTEAFF. For the CDR3, the DNA is TGCAGCGCGGTCGGGGGGCCGAGGAACACTGAAGCTTTCTTT.

This chain joins TRBV29-1 and TRBJ2-2, with 11 bases that match TRBD2. The germline gives CDR1 SQVTM, CDR2 ANQGSEA. The CDR3 is made up of 14 amino acids. V was pared by 5 bases and J by 7 bases, with 6 bases of the junction left unmatched. CDR3: CSVFSGGAGGELFF. The CDR3 nucleotides are TGCAGCGTTTTTAGCGGGGGGGCCGGCGGGGAGCTGTTTTTT.

V is TRBV6-6 and J is TRBJ1-2, with a tentative D call TRBD1 (5 bases). CDR3 length: 14 amino acids. CDR1 is MNHNY, CDR2 SVGAGI, per germline (reference sequence). Trimming left V 0 bases short and J 3 bases short, with 8 bases between. The CDR3: CASSYSPGYYGYTF. The CDR3 DNA is TGTGCCAGCAGTTACTCGCCAGGGTACTATGGCTACACCTTC.